The rows below give T cell receptor beta chains drawn from one sample of a study of blood T cell repertoires in COVID-19. Produced via immunoSEQ multiplex PCR; TCRdb's table is partial and in-frame only. The sample shows approximately 170,000 clones, 65% to 90% of them seen only once. What was sequenced was peripheral blood. All receptors derive from a man aged 50 to 59 with active or convalescent COVID-19. Each CDR3 is given with its conserved first and last residue. Each record gives: V gene, D gene, J gene, clone size, CDR3 DNA, CDR3 protein. D genes are given only for firm matches. The listing skips clone size in some rows; elsewhere it reads once, few, many or a size class.

V gene: TRBV6-6; D gene: TRBD1; J gene: TRBJ2-3; clone size: NA; CDR3 DNA: TGTGCCAGCAGTTACCAGGGGGCCGATACGCAGTATTTT; CDR3 protein: CASSYQGADTQYF
V gene: TRBV19; D gene: NA; J gene: TRBJ2-3; clone size: NA; CDR3 DNA: TGTGCCAGTAGTAGATCCCCGGCGGGGGCGGGAGATACGCAGTATTTT; CDR3 protein: CASSRSPAGAGDTQYF
V gene: TRBV27; D gene: TRBD2; J gene: TRBJ2-1; clone size: NA; CDR3 DNA: TGTGCCAGCAGTCGACTAGCGGGGGTCAATGAGCAGTTCTTC; CDR3 protein: CASSRLAGVNEQFF
V gene: TRBV12-5; D gene: NA; J gene: TRBJ1-4; clone size: NA; CDR3 DNA: TGTGCTAGTGGTTCTCTGAGTGAAAAACTGTTTTTT; CDR3 protein: CASGSLSEKLFF
V gene: TRBV19; D gene: TRBD2; J gene: TRBJ2-1; clone size: NA; CDR3 DNA: TGTGCCAGCCGACAGGCGGCGGCGGGGCGGGGGGGCCACAATGAGCAGTTCTTC; CDR3 protein: CASRQAAAGRGGHNEQFF
V gene: TRBV7-9; D gene: NA; J gene: TRBJ2-2; clone size: NA; CDR3 DNA: TGTGCCAGCAGCTTAGATAAGAACACCGGGGAGCTGTTTTTT; CDR3 protein: CASSLDKNTGELFF
V gene: TRBV2; D gene: NA; J gene: TRBJ1-5; clone size: few; CDR3 DNA: TGTGCCAGTACTTTTGACAGATCTAGCAATCAGCCCCAGCATTTT; CDR3 protein: CASTFDRSSNQPQHF
V gene: TRBV5-1; D gene: TRBD2; J gene: TRBJ2-7; clone size: once; CDR3 DNA: TGCGCCAGCACCCTTGGGACTAGCGGGAGCTACGAGCAGTACTTC; CDR3 protein: CASTLGTSGSYEQYF
V gene: TRBV7-2; D gene: NA; J gene: TRBJ1-1; clone size: NA; CDR3 DNA: TGTGCCAGCAGCTTATATAGCACTGAAGCTTTCTTT; CDR3 protein: CASSLYSTEAFF
V gene: TRBV6-1; D gene: NA; J gene: TRBJ1-1; clone size: NA; CDR3 DNA: TGTGCCAGCAGTGACAGCCAGGCCACTGAAGCTTTCTTT; CDR3 protein: CASSDSQATEAFF
V gene: TRBV4-2; D gene: TRBD1; J gene: TRBJ2-7; clone size: NA; CDR3 DNA: TGTGCCAGCAGCCAAGTAATAGGACAGGACTACGAGCAGTACTTC; CDR3 protein: CASSQVIGQDYEQYF
V gene: TRBV5-4; D gene: TRBD1; J gene: TRBJ1-4; clone size: NA; CDR3 DNA: TGTGCCAGCAGCTCCGGGACAGCGAGCGAAAAACTGTTTTTT; CDR3 protein: CASSSGTASEKLFF
V gene: TRBV30; D gene: NA; J gene: TRBJ1-1; clone size: NA; CDR3 DNA: TGTGCCTGGAGCCGCTCCAGGGATGGTGAAGCTTTCTTT; CDR3 protein: CAWSRSRDGEAFF
V gene: TRBV28; D gene: NA; J gene: TRBJ1-5; clone size: once; CDR3 DNA: TGTGCCTCGGGTCCGGGGGACAATCAGCCCCAGCATTTT; CDR3 protein: CASGPGDNQPQHF
V gene: TRBV18; D gene: TRBD2; J gene: TRBJ2-1; clone size: NA; CDR3 DNA: TGTGCCAGCTCACCAGCGGGGGGGCTGATCAATGAGCAGTTCTTC; CDR3 protein: CASSPAGGLINEQFF
V gene: TRBV27; D gene: NA; J gene: TRBJ2-7; clone size: NA; CDR3 DNA: TGTGCCAGCAGTACTACCTACGAGCAGTACTTC; CDR3 protein: CASSTTYEQYF
V gene: TRBV12-3/TRBV12-4; D gene: TRBD1; J gene: TRBJ1-3; clone size: NA; CDR3 DNA: TGTGCCAGCAGTTTAGCGTTTTCAGGGGGGATATATTTT; CDR3 protein: CASSLAFSGGIYF
V gene: TRBV24-1; D gene: TRBD2; J gene: TRBJ2-1; clone size: NA; CDR3 DNA: TGTGCCACGGGTTCTCAGACTAGCGGGGGCCTATTTATCTACAATGAGCAGTTCTTC; CDR3 protein: CATGSQTSGGLFIYNEQFF
V gene: TRBV2; D gene: TRBD1; J gene: TRBJ2-2; clone size: NA; CDR3 DNA: TGTGCCAGCAGCAGACAGGGGAGCACCGGGGAGCTGTTTTTT; CDR3 protein: CASSRQGSTGELFF
V gene: TRBV7-3; D gene: NA; J gene: TRBJ1-4; clone size: NA; CDR3 DNA: TGTGCCAGCAGCCCATTGAGGCAGTTTAATGAAAAACTGTTTTTT; CDR3 protein: CASSPLRQFNEKLFF
V gene: TRBV6-2/TRBV6-3; D gene: NA; J gene: TRBJ2-7; clone size: NA; CDR3 DNA: TGTGCCAGCAGTTACTCGAGGGCAGTCTACGAGCAGTACTTC; CDR3 protein: CASSYSRAVYEQYF
V gene: TRBV5-1; D gene: NA; J gene: TRBJ2-3; clone size: NA; CDR3 DNA: TGCGCCAGCAGCGGCGGAGAAGGTTATACGCAGTATTTT; CDR3 protein: CASSGGEGYTQYF
V gene: TRBV4-1; D gene: NA; J gene: TRBJ1-6; clone size: NA; CDR3 DNA: TGCGCCAGCAGCCAAGGTCCGGGTTGGGATTCACCCCTCCACTTT; CDR3 protein: CASSQGPGWDSPLHF
V gene: TRBV19; D gene: NA; J gene: TRBJ2-2; clone size: NA; CDR3 DNA: TGTGCCAGTAGTGGGACTTACGCGAACACCGGGGAGCTGTTTTTT; CDR3 protein: CASSGTYANTGELFF